This TCR beta chain was profiled in a study of shared clonotypes between healthy human individuals. After removal of 4 bases from V and 4 bases from J, the junction contained 6 bases not matched to a gene. This CDR3 region has 15 residues. Germline V lookup: CDR1 LNHDA, CDR2 SQIVND (reference sequence). Partitioning of CD4+ cells yielded a CD45RA+ naive subset and a CD45RA-negative memory subset. In the source study's methods: Junction-only sequences produced by ImmunoSEQ had no quality scores, so filtering differed. Sequencing used immunoSEQ multiplex PCR; TCRdb keeps in-frame clones, though not all of them. D and trimming come from the DNA, and the V and J calls and clone size come from that table. The repertoire holds about a million clones, more than 60% seen once, with approximately 1.5% in the top ten.

This clonotype was obtained from a man aged 18 to 29 in good health. This chain connects TRBV19 to TRBJ2-2, with TRBD1 matching 7 bases. Sequenced sample: memory CD4+ T cells sorted from blood. Subset described: CD45RA-negative fraction. The DNA for the CDR3 is TGTGCCAGTAGTACCAGACAGGGTTTCACCGGGGAGCTGTTTTTT. Its translation is CASSTRQGFTGELFF. Full variable domain (rest looked up from reference TRBV19 and TRBJ2-2): DGGITQSPKYLFRKEGQNVTLSCEQNLNHDAMYWYRQDPGQGLRLIYYSQIVNDFQKGDIAEGYSVSREKKESFPLTVTSAQKNPTAFYLCASSTRQGFTGELFFGEGSRLTVL.